These 27 T cell receptor beta chains originate from one sample sequenced in a study of identical twins. TCRdb re-called the 5' RACE reads with MiXCR, one entry per CDR3 protein. The table has 700,000 or so distinct CDR3 sequences, over 8.5% seen once. These data were likewise used in another study, on yellow fever vaccine responses in identical twins.

Specimen: PBMCs. These receptors all come from a woman aged 18 to 35 in good health.

V usage is TRBV5-6 and J usage is TRBJ2-1; 8 positions match TRBD2. CDR1 SGHDT and CDR2 YYEEEE come from the germline V gene. Trimming took 0 bases from V and 3 from J; bases not matched to a gene: 5. The CDR3 runs to 16 residues. CDR3 sequence: CASSLEAGEYYNEQFF. The CDR3 DNA follows: TGTGCCAGCAGCTTGGAAGCGGGGGAATACTACAATGAGCAGTTCTTC.

The rearrangement uses TRBV4-1 and TRBJ2-2, with 11 bases fitting TRBD2. V shed 4 bases and J 7 bases; nucleotides not matched to a gene: 11. Germline CDR1 is MGHRA and CDR2 is YSYEKL. This CDR3 contains 17 residues. The CDR3 DNA follows: TGCGCCAGCAGCCCCACGGGGGGAGGACTAGCGGGCGGGGAGCTGTTTTTT. Translating gives CASSPTGGGLAGGELFF.

The chain combines TRBV20-1 with TRBJ2-7; TRBD1 matches at 9 bases. V lost 6 bases to trimming and J lost 2 bases; unmatched junction nucleotides: 5. CDR1 is DFQATT, CDR2 SNEGSKA, per germline (reference sequence). The CDR3 is 13 amino acids. CDR3 protein: CSAAGTGTYEQYF. The CDR3 nucleotides read TGCAGTGCCGCCGGGACAGGGACCTACGAGCAGTACTTC.

This clonotype was observed a handful of times. The rearrangement joins TRBV18 to TRBJ1-4; the D is unclear. From germline, CDR1 is KGHSH and CDR2 LQKENI. V shed 2 bases and J shed 0 bases, with 10 bases lying between them. The CDR3 loop spans 16 amino acids. The CDR3 spells CASSPNSPATNEKLFF. Here the CDR3 DNA reads TGTGCCAGCTCACCAAACAGTCCTGCAACTAATGAAAAACTGTTTTTT.

This clonotype was seen more than once but under ten times. The genes are TRBV27 and TRBJ1-1; 7 bases are a match to TRBD1. V dropped 5 bases and J dropped 1; count of bases not matched to a gene: 7. Germline CDR1 is MNHEY and CDR2 is SMNVEV (reference sequence). The CDR3 is 15 residues long. The DNA of the CDR3 is TGTGCCAGCAGTAGGCAGGGGGTGCAGAACACTGAAGCTTTCTTT. Its protein is CASSRQGVQNTEAFF.

Only a few counts were recorded for this clonotype. This chain links TRBV9 with TRBJ2-5; possibly TRBD1 for D (6 bases). CDR3 size: 18 residues. Germline CDR1 SGDLS, CDR2 YYNGEE. V gave up 0 bases and J gave up 4 bases, with 22 bases separating them. As DNA, the CDR3 is TGTGCCAGCAGCGTAGACTTACCCGGTGGAACAGGGTCAGAGACCCAGTACTTC. It translates to CASSVDLPGGTGSETQYF. Full variable domain (missing parts from reference TRBV9 and TRBJ2-5): DSGVTQTPKHLITATGQRVTLRCSPRSGDLSVYWYQQSLDQGLQFLIQYYNGEERAKGNILERFSAQQFPDLHSELNLSSLELGDSALYFCASSVDLPGGTGSETQYFGPGTRLLVL.

The chain carries TRBV11-2 and TRBJ2-3, with 11 positions matching TRBD2. Germline CDR1 reads SGHAT; CDR2 reads FQNNGV. The CDR3 is made up of 17 amino acids. With 4 bases clipped from V and 1 base from J, the junction kept 7 bases outside the gene matches. The CDR3 DNA follows: TGTGCCAGCAGCTCTTGGGGACTAGCGGCCCGCACAGATACGCAGTATTTT. Translating it yields CASSSWGLAARTDTQYF.

This clonotype has a handful of counts. CDR3: CASSQPTSGPQANTGELFF. CDR3 in DNA: TGTGCCAGCAGCCAACCGACTAGCGGGCCCCAGGCGAACACCGGGGAGCTGTTTTTT. The gene calls are TRBV3-1 and TRBJ2-2, with TRBD2 matching 10 bases. The J segment lost 0 bases and the V segment lost 2 bases, leaving 9 bases of the junction unmatched. The CDR3 sequence is 19 residues long. The germline V gene has CDR1 LGHDT and CDR2 YNNKEL (reference sequence).

At least ten counts were recorded for this clonotype. The chain uses TRBV7-9 and TRBJ2-5; the D is unclear. Trimming removed 1 base at V and 2 bases at J, with 17 bases between. In germline, CDR1 is SEHNR, CDR2 FQNEAQ (reference sequence). The CDR3 has 17 amino acids. This CDR3 reads CASSLVGWRGNQETQYF. The CDR3 bases are TGTGCCAGCAGCTTAGTAGGCTGGCGCGGAAATCAAGAGACCCAGTACTTC.

The rearrangement uses TRBV7-2 and TRBJ2-7; D gene uncertain. The V gene lost 0 bases and the J gene lost 5 bases, with 14 bases spanning the gap. Germline-derived CDR1 and CDR2 are SGHTA and FQGNSA. CDR3 length: 15 amino acids. The CDR3 DNA reads TGTGCCAGCAGCTTAGCTGGGCGGTCCCCCGACGAGCAGTACTTC. The encoded protein is CASSLAGRSPDEQYF.

In this sample, this clonotype turned up a few times. This chain connects TRBV2 to TRBJ1-4; D is perhaps TRBD1 (5 bases). With 7 bases removed from V and 0 bases from J, the gap between germline ends came to 6 bases. CDR1 is SNHLY and CDR2 is FYNNEI in the germline V gene. There are 13 residues in the CDR3. This chain's CDR3 is CASIRATNEKLFF. DNA of the CDR3: TGTGCCAGCATCAGGGCAACTAATGAAAAACTGTTTTTT.

This clonotype appeared a few times. CDR3: CASSQDPGQGSDEQFF. Written as DNA, the CDR3 is TGTGCCAGCAGCCAAGATCCGGGACAGGGGAGTGATGAGCAGTTCTTC. The chain has TRBV4-2 and TRBJ2-1; TRBD1 matches at 10 bases. V lost 0 bases to trimming and J lost 8 bases; unmatched junction nucleotides: 7. The CDR3 loop spans 16 amino acids. Germline V gene lookup returns CDR1 LGHNA and CDR2 YNFKEQ.

The genes are TRBV20-1 and TRBJ2-7; TRBD1 matches at 7 bases. Per the germline V gene, CDR1 is DFQATT and CDR2 is SNEGSKA (reference sequence). This CDR3 contains 13 residues. J gave up 4 bases and V 5 bases, and 8 bases lay outside the gene matches. The CDR3 sequence is CSAQGQLRYEQYF. CDR3 nucleotides: TGCAGTGCTCAGGGACAGTTACGTTACGAGCAGTACTTC.

In its sample, this clonotype was seen a few times. This rearrangement joins TRBV10-3 to TRBJ2-1; the D gene is possibly TRBD1 (6 bases). This CDR3 is 13 amino acids long. The germline CDR1 and CDR2 sequences are ENHRY and SYGVKD. Trimming left V 3 bases short and J 6 bases short, with 9 bases between. The CDR3 nucleotides are TGTGCCATCAGTGATACAGGGCGCAATGAGCAGTTCTTC. It codes for CAISDTGRNEQFF.

This clonotype was seen repeatedly, ten times or more. This chain links TRBV15 with TRBJ1-1, with D perhaps TRBD1 (6 bases). Germline-derived CDR1 and CDR2 are LNHNV and YYDKDF (reference sequence). V was shortened by 3 bases and J by 5 bases, with 16 bases between the two germline ends. This CDR3 region has 15 residues. The CDR3 loop is CATSSSTGRGTEAFF. As DNA, the CDR3 is TGTGCCACCAGCAGCTCCACAGGGAGGGGGACTGAAGCTTTCTTT.

This clonotype was recorded a few times. The genes are TRBV5-6 and TRBJ1-4; D not certain. Trimming pared 0 bases from V and 7 bases from J, leaving 13 bases between. The CDR3 contains 15 residues. CDR1 and CDR2 (germline): SGHDT, YYEEEE. This chain's CDR3 is CASSLGTGLGEKLFF. CDR3 bases: TGTGCCAGCAGCTTGGGGACTGGCCTCGGTGAAAAACTGTTTTTT.

This clonotype was detected many times. The gene calls are TRBV9 and TRBJ1-5; 10 bases map to TRBD1. The V segment lost 3 bases and the J segment 1 base; nucleotides outside the gene matches: 25. CDR3 size: 23 residues. CDR1 and CDR2 (germline): SGDLS, YYNGEE. CDR3 DNA: TGTGCCAGCAGCGATCAGCGTAAGGAGGGTGAGACAGGGGGCATTCTGAGCAATCAGCCCCAGCATTTT. Its protein is CASSDQRKEGETGGILSNQPQHF.

This clonotype was counted only a few times. The V and J genes are TRBV6-1 and TRBJ2-1, with 7 bases matching TRBD2. V dropped 6 bases and J dropped 5; count of bases not matched to a gene: 19. This CDR3 has 18 residues. Germline lookup yields CDR1 MNHNS and CDR2 SASEGT. CDR3 residues: CASSAAGLPNSRHNEQFF. The CDR3 nucleotides read TGTGCCAGCAGCGCAGCGGGACTACCCAATTCTCGGCACAATGAGCAGTTCTTC.

The rearrangement uses TRBV7-2 and TRBJ1-2, with a possible D match to TRBD1 (5 bases). From germline, CDR1 is SGHTA and CDR2 FQGNSA. Trimming took 7 bases from V and 1 from J, leaving 19 bases between them. The CDR3 has 16 residues. The CDR3 sequence: CASTSRVGRNNYGYTF. CDR3 DNA: TGTGCCAGCACCTCCCGAGTGGGACGGAATAACTATGGCTACACCTTC.

This clonotype was observed a handful of times. This chain uses TRBV20-1 with TRBJ2-3; possibly TRBD1 for D (6 bases). The V gene lost 3 bases and the J gene lost 1 base, with 17 bases spanning the gap. From germline, CDR1 is DFQATT and CDR2 SNEGSKA (reference sequence). The CDR3 has 16 residues. In DNA, the CDR3 is TGCAGTGCTAGTACGAAACAGGGTTGGTGCACAGATACGCAGTATTTT. The encoded protein is CSASTKQGWCTDTQYF.

This rearrangement joins TRBV20-1 to TRBJ2-5; D is tentatively TRBD1 or TRBD2 (6 bases each). This CDR3 region has 12 residues. The germline CDR1 and CDR2 sequences are DFQATT and SNEGSKA (reference sequence). This chain's CDR3 is CTPRGAGETQYF. The CDR3, as DNA: TGCACCCCGAGGGGGGCTGGGGAGACCCAGTACTTC.

The J gene is TRBJ2-5, the V gene TRBV27; D is possibly TRBD1 or TRBD2 (6 bases each). V was shortened by 1 base and J by 7 bases, with 16 bases between the two germline ends. Germline values: CDR1 MNHEY, CDR2 SMNVEV (reference sequence). This CDR3 is built from 15 residues. The CDR3 bases are TGTGCCAGCAGTTTATATAGGGGGACTCCGGGGACCCAGTACTTC. Protein product: CASSLYRGTPGTQYF.

This clonotype came up a few times. The chain is built from TRBV28 and TRBJ2-7; TRBD2 matches at 11 bases. The CDR3 contains 16 residues. Trimming removed 7 bases from V and 3 bases from J; junction bases left unmatched: 11. Germline V lookup: CDR1 MDHEN, CDR2 SYDVKM. CDR3 nucleotides: TGTGCCAGCACCTTATCTACTAGCGGGAGAATCTACGAGCAGTACTTC. This translates into CASTLSTSGRIYEQYF.

This clonotype was recorded at least ten times. One junction end does not reproduce the germline sequence, and a read error may be involved. The rearrangement links TRBV7-7 to TRBJ2-7; D not resolved. In germline, CDR1 is SSHAT, CDR2 FNYEAQ (reference sequence). The CDR3 extends over 13 amino acids. In DNA form, the CDR3 reads TGTGCTAGCAGCTTAATTGGATCCTACGAGCAGTACTTC. Translated: CASSLIGSYEQYF.

This clonotype was observed a single time. This sequence joins TRBV24-1 and TRBJ2-6; D is undetermined. Germline assignment: CDR1 KGHDR and CDR2 SFDVKD. This CDR3 is 16 amino acids long. V was cut by 4 bases and J by 4 bases, with 13 bases left in between. The chain's CDR3 is CATSDPGGAGANVLTF. The CDR3 DNA follows: TGTGCCACCAGTGACCCCGGCGGCGCAGGGGCCAACGTCCTGACTTTC.

This clonotype was picked up many times. The chain joins TRBV12-3 or TRBV12-4 to TRBJ2-1, with TRBD2 identical over 14 bases. V lost 6 bases to trimming and J lost 8 bases; unmatched junction nucleotides: 6. The CDR3 is 15 amino acids. CDR3 DNA: TGTGCCAGCAGCACGACTAGCGGGAGGGTCTATGAGCAGTTCTTC. Amino acid sequence: CASSTTSGRVYEQFF.

This clonotype was counted ten times or more. The chain has TRBV5-1 and TRBJ2-1; TRBD2 is a possible D gene (6 bases). V lost 0 bases and J 7 bases, leaving 17 bases between the germline ends. The CDR3 length is 16 residues. CDR1 SGHRS and CDR2 YFSETQ come from the germline V gene. The DNA of the CDR3 is TGCGCCAGCAGCTTGGCCGGGGGTAACGTGGGGAATGAGCAGTTCTTC. Protein sequence: CASSLAGGNVGNEQFF.